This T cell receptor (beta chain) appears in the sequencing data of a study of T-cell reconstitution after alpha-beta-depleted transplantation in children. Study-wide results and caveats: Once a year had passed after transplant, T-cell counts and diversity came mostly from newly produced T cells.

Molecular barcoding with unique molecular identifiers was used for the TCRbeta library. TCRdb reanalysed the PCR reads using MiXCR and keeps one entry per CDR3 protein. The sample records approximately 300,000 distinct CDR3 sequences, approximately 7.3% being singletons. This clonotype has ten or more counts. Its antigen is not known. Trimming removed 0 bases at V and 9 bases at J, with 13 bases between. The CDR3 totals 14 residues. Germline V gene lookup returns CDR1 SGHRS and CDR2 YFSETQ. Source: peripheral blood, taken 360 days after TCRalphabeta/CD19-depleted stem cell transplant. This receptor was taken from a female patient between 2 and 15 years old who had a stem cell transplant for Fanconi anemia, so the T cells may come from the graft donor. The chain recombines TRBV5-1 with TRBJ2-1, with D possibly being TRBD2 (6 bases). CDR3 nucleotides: TGCGCCAGCAGCTTGGATTGGGGGGTTACTGAGCAGTTCTTC. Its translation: CASSLDWGVTEQFF.